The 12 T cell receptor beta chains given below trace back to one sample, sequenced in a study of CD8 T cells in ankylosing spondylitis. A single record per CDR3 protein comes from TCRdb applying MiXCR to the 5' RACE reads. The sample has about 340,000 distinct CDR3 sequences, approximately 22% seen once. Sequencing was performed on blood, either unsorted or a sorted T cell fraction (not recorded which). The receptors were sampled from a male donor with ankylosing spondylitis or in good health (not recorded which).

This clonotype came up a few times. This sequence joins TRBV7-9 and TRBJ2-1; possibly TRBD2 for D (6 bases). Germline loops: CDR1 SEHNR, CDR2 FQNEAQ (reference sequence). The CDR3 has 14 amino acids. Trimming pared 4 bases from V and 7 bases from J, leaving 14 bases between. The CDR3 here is CASSSGGVRNEQFF. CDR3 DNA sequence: TGTGCCAGCAGCTCCGGCGGGGTACGGAATGAGCAGTTCTTC.

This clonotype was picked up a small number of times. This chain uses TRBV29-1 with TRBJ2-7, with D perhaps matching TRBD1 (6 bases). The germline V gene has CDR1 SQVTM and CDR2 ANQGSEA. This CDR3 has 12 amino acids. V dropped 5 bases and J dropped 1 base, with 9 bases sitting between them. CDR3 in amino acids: CSVSTGSYEQYF. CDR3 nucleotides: TGCAGCGTTTCTACAGGGTCCTACGAGCAGTACTTC.

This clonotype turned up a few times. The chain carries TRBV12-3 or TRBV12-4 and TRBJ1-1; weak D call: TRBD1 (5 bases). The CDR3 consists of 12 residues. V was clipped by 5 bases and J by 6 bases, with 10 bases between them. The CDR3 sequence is CASSAGAPEAFF. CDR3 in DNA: TGTGCCAGCAGTGCCGGGGCCCCTGAAGCTTTCTTT.

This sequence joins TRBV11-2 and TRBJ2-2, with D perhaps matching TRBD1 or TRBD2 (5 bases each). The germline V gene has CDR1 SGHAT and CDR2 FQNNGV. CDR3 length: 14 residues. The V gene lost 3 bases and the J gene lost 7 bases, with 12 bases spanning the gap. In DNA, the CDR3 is TGTGCCAGCAGCTTCGGGGCGGATTACGGGGAGCTGTTTTTT. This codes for CASSFGADYGELFF.

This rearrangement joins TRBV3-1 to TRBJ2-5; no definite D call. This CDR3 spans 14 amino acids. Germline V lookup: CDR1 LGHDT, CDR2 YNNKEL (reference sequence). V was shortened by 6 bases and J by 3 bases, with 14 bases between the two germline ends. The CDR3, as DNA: TGTGCCAGCAGACCCTGGACCCTTAAAGAGACCCAGTACTTC. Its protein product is CASRPWTLKETQYF.

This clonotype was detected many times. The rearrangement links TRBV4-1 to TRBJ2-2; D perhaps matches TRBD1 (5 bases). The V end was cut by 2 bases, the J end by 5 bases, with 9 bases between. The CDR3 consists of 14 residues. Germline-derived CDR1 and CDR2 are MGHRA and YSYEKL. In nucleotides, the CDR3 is TGCGCCAGCAGCCAAATTAGGGGAACCGGGGAGCTGTTTTTT. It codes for CASSQIRGTGELFF.

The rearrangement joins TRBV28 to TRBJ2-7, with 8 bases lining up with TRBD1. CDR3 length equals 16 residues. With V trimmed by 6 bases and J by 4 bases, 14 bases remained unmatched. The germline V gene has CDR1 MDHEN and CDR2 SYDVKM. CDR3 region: CASSPRLGQEGYEQYF. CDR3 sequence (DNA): TGTGCCAGCAGCCCCCGGCTGGGACAGGAAGGTTACGAGCAGTACTTC.

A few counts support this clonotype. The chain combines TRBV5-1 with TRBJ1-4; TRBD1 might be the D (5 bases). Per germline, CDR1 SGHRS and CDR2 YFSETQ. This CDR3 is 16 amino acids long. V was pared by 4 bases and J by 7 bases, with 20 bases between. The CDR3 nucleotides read TGCGCCAGCAGCCTCGGAGCTCTGGGACCTATTGAAAAACTGTTTTTT. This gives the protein CASSLGALGPIEKLFF. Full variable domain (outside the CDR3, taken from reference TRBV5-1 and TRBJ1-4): KAGVTQTPRYLIKTRGQQVTLSCSPISGHRSVSWYQQTPGQGLQFLFEYFSETQRNKGNFPGRFSGRQFSNSRSEMNVSTLELGDSALYLCASSLGALGPIEKLFFGSGTQLSVL.

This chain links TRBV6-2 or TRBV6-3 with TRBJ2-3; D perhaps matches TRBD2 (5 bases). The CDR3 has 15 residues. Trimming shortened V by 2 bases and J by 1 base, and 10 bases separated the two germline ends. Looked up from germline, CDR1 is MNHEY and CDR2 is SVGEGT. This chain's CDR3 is CASSYVGEGTDTQYF. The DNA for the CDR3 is TGTGCCAGCAGTTACGTGGGAGAGGGCACAGATACGCAGTATTTT.

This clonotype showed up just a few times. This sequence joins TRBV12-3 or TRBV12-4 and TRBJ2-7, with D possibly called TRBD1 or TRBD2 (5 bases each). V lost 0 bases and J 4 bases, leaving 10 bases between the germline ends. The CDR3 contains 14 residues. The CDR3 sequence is CASSLAVREYEQYF. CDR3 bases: TGTGCCAGCAGTTTAGCGGTCAGGGAGTACGAGCAGTACTTC.

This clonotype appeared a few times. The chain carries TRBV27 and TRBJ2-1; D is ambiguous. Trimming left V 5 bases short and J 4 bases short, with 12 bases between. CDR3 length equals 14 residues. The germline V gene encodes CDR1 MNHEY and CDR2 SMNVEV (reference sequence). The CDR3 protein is CASSLTMGYNEQFF. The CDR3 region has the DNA TGTGCCAGCAGTCTGACGATGGGGTACAATGAGCAGTTCTTC.

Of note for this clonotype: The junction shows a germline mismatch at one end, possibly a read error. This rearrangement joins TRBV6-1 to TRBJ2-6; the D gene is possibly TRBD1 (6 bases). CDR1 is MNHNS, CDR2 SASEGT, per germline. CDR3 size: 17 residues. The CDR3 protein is CASREGTPSSGANVLTF. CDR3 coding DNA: TGTGCCAGCAGGGAAGGGACACCAAGCTCTGGGGCCAACGTCCTGACTTTC.